These T cell receptor beta chains were read from a single sample in a study of cytomegalovirus exposure and HLA in healthy donors. Repertoires were generated with immunoSEQ multiplex PCR, while TCRdb's copy carries only in-frame clones and drops some. Of roughly 150,000 clones listed, approximately 81% are singletons. Sequencing was carried out using PBMCs. The source is a woman aged 18-29 years in good health and CMV-seronegative. CDR3s include the opening cysteine and the closing phenylalanine or tryptophan. A D gene is named only where the DNA matches it firmly. A row's size may be missing; if present it is once, few, many or a size class.

clone size,D gene,V gene,J gene,CDR3 protein,CDR3 DNA
once,NA,TRBV5-4,TRBJ1-2,CASSTSGTHYGYTF,TGTGCCAGCAGCACCTCCGGGACACACTATGGCTACACCTTC
NA,TRBD2,TRBV7-2,TRBJ2-1,CASSTSGSYNEQFF,TGTGCCAGCAGCACTAGCGGGAGCTACAATGAGCAGTTCTTC
NA,NA,TRBV28,TRBJ2-5,CASSLWGDEETQYF,TGTGCCAGCAGTTTGTGGGGGGACGAAGAGACCCAGTACTTC
NA,NA,TRBV30,TRBJ1-4,CAWSVSTGTNEKLFF,TGTGCCTGGAGTGTATCGACAGGAACTAATGAAAAACTGTTTTTT
NA,TRBD1,TRBV5-4,TRBJ2-3,CASSRDSYTDTQYF,TGTGCCAGCAGCCGGGACAGCTACACAGATACGCAGTATTTT
NA,NA,TRBV28,TRBJ2-5,CATSTQKKETQYF,TGTGCCACCTCGACACAAAAAAAAGAGACCCAGTACTTC
NA,NA,TRBV18,TRBJ2-3,CASSPSSADTQYF,TGTGCCAGCTCACCATCCAGCGCAGATACGCAGTATTTT
NA,NA,TRBV9,TRBJ1-3,CASSQTGYTSGNTIYF,TGTGCCAGCAGTCAAACAGGTTACACCTCTGGAAACACCATATATTTT
few,TRBD1,TRBV7-2,TRBJ2-4,CASSGQGQGIQYF,TGTGCCAGCAGCGGACAGGGTCAGGGCATTCAGTACTTC
NA,NA,TRBV29-1,TRBJ2-3,CSVVIGGRGTQYF,TGCAGCGTTGTCATCGGCGGCCGTGGTACGCAGTATTTT
NA,NA,TRBV7-2,TRBJ2-1,CASSPRLIF,TGTGCCAGCAGCCCCCGACTCATCTTC
few,NA,TRBV19,TRBJ1-4,CASQTRSTNEKLFF,TGTGCCAGCCAAACAAGATCAACTAATGAAAAACTGTTTTTT